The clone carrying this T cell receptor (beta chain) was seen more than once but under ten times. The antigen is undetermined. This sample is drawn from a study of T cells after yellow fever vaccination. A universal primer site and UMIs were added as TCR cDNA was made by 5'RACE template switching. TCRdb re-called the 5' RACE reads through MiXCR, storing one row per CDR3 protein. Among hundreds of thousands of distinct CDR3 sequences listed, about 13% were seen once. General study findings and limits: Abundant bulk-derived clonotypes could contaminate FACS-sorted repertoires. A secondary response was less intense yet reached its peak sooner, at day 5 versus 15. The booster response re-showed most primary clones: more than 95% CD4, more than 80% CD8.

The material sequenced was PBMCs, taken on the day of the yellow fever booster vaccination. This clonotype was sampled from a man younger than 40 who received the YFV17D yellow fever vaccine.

The CDR3 here is CASSEFLGTSGSGAKNIQYF. CDR3 DNA: TGTGCCAGCAGTGAATTCTTGGGGACTAGCGGGAGTGGGGCCAAAAACATTCAGTACTTC. V and J are TRBV25-1 and TRBJ2-4; 14 nucleotides align to TRBD2. Germline CDR1 reads MGHDK; CDR2 reads SYGVNS. The V segment lost 1 base and the J segment 1 base; nucleotides outside the gene matches: 9. The CDR3 consists of 20 residues.